This entry describes one TCR beta chain. Antigen specificity is unknown. The sample belongs to a study of fetal regulatory T cell absence and autoimmunity. About the study: Without clinical diabetes, IPEX patients showed exocrine pancreas autoimmunity.

Regarding the study as a whole: Cord blood and pancreas showed broadly similar TRB gene family usage. Compared with cord blood, pancreas showed oligoclonal TCR enrichment, some clones over 95-fold.

The protocol was immunoSEQ multiplex PCR, while the TCRdb copy is restricted to in-frame clones and leaves out a portion. Among about 50,000 clones listed, roughly 80% were seen once. The CDR3 length is 13 residues. V lost 10 bases to trimming and J lost 3 bases; unmatched junction nucleotides: 7. The germline V gene has CDR1 SNHLY and CDR2 FYNNEI. The rearrangement links TRBV2 to TRBJ2-7, with TRBD2 matching 9 bases. This clonotype originated in a newborn boy with IPEX syndrome. Sequencing used cord blood. CDR3 sequence (DNA): TGTGCCACCGATCGTAGCGGGAGCTACGAGCAGTACTTC. Its translation: CATDRSGSYEQYF.